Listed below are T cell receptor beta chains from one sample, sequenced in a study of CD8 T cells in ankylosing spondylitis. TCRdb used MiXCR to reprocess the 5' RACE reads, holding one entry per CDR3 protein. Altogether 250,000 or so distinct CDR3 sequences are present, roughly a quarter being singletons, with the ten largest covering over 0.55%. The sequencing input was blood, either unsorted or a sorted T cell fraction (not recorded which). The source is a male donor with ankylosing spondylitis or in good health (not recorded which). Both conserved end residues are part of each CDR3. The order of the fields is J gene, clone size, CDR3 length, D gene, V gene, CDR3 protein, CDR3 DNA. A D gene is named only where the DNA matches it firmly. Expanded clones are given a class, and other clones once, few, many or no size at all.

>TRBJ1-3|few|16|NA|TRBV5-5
CASSLGDSLSGNTIYF
TGTGCCAGCAGCTTGGGAGACAGCCTCTCTGGAAACACCATATATTTT
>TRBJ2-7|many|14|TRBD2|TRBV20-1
CSAGTSGGALEQYF
TGCAGTGCCGGGACTAGCGGGGGGGCTCTCGAGCAGTACTTC
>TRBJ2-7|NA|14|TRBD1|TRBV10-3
CAISGDRGTYEQYF
TGTGCCATCAGTGGGGACAGGGGAACCTACGAGCAGTACTTC
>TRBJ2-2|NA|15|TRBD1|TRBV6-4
CASSEVGQGHGELFF
TGTGCCAGCAGTGAAGTCGGACAGGGACACGGGGAGCTGTTTTTT
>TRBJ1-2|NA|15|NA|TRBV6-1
CASSPTPGQTYGYTF
TGTGCCAGCAGTCCAACCCCCGGACAGACCTATGGCTACACCTTC
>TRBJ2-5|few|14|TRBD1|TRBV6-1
CASSPGQAQETQYF
TGTGCCAGCAGCCCAGGACAGGCTCAAGAGACCCAGTACTTC
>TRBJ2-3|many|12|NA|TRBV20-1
CSARVLSDTQYF
TGCAGTGCTAGAGTCTTATCCGATACGCAGTATTTT
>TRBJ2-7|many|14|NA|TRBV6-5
CASSYPPRFDEQYF
TGTGCCAGCAGTTACCCACCCCGCTTCGACGAGCAGTACTTC
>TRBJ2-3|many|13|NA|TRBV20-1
CSALGSSTDTQYF
TGCAGTGCTTTGGGCTCCAGCACAGATACGCAGTATTTT
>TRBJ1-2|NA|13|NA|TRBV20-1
CSAIGGRNYGYTF
TGCAGTGCTATCGGCGGCAGAAACTATGGCTACACCTTC
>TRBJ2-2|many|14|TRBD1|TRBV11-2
CASSFSGGLGELFF
TGTGCCAGCAGCTTTTCAGGGGGCCTCGGGGAGCTGTTTTTT
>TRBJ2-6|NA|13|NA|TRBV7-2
CASSRSGANVLTF
TGTGCCAGCAGCCGCTCTGGGGCCAACGTCCTGACTTTC
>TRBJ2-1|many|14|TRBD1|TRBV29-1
CSVLRQGMDYEQFF
TGCAGCGTCCTCCGACAGGGGATGGACTATGAGCAGTTCTTC
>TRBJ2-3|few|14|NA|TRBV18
CASSPSDGGRTQYF
TGTGCCAGCTCACCATCCGACGGGGGGCGGACGCAGTATTTT
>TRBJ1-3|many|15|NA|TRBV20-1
CSARGRGSSGNTIYF
TGCAGTGCTAGAGGGAGGGGAAGCTCTGGAAACACCATATATTTT
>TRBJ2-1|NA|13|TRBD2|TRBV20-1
CGALSGGAHEQFF
TGCGGGGCCCTTAGCGGGGGGGCCCATGAGCAGTTCTTC
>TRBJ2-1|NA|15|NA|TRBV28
CASSASGDIYNEQFF
TGTGCCAGCAGTGCAAGCGGGGACATCTACAATGAGCAGTTCTTC
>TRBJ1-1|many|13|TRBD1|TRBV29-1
CSVGDRAGTEAFF
TGCAGCGTGGGTGACAGGGCGGGCACTGAAGCTTTCTTT
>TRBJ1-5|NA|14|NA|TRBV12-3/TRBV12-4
CASTSSGTMQPQHF
TGTGCCAGCACCTCTTCCGGGACGATGCAGCCCCAGCATTTT
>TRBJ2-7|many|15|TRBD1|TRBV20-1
CSARDGRQGANEQYF
TGCAGTGCTAGAGATGGGAGACAGGGGGCAAACGAGCAGTACTTC
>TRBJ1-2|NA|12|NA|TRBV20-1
CSARGTLYGYTF
TGCAGTGCTAGGGGGACACTTTATGGCTACACCTTC
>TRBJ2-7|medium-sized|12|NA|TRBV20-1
CSASWAFHEQYF
TGCAGTGCTAGTTGGGCTTTCCACGAGCAGTACTTC
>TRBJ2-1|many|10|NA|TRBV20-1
CSGRRNEQFF
TGCAGTGGGAGGAGGAATGAGCAGTTCTTC